This TCR beta chain was recovered during a study of OX40 agonist ivuxolimab in advanced cancers. Profiled with immunoSEQ multiplex PCR; TCRdb holds only in-frame clones, not every one. The sample consists of about 80,000 clones, around 93% of them appearing once. This clone was seen a single time. CDR1 LNHDA and CDR2 SQIVND come from the germline V gene (reference sequence). This CDR3 has 16 residues. V was clipped by 3 bases and J by 4 bases, with 13 bases between them. This clonotype was obtained from an adult with an advanced solid tumor such as melanoma, head and neck, liver or kidney cancer. The chain has TRBV19 and TRBJ1-6; D unresolved. The sequenced sample was CD4+ or CD8+ T cells sorted from blood, obtained in a trial of the OX40 agonist ivuxolimab. CDR3 bases: TGTGCCAGTAGTATCAGGCCCAGGCCTTATAATTCACCCCTCCACTTT. Translated, it gives CASSIRPRPYNSPLHF.